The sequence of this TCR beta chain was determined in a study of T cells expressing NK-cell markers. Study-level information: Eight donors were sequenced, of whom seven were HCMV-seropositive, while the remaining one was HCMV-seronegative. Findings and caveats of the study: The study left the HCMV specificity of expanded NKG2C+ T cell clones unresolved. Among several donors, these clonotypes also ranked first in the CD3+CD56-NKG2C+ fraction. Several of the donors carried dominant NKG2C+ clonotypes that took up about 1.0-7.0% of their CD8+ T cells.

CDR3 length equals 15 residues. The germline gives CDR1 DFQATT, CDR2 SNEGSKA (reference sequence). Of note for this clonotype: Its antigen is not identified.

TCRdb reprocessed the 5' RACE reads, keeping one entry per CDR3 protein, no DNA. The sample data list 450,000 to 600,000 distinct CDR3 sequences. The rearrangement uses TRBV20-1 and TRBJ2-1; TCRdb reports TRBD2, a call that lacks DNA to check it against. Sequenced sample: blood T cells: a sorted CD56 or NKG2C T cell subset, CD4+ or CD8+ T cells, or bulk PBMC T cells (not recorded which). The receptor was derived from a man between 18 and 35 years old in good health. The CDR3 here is CSAKKRRGDYNEQFF.